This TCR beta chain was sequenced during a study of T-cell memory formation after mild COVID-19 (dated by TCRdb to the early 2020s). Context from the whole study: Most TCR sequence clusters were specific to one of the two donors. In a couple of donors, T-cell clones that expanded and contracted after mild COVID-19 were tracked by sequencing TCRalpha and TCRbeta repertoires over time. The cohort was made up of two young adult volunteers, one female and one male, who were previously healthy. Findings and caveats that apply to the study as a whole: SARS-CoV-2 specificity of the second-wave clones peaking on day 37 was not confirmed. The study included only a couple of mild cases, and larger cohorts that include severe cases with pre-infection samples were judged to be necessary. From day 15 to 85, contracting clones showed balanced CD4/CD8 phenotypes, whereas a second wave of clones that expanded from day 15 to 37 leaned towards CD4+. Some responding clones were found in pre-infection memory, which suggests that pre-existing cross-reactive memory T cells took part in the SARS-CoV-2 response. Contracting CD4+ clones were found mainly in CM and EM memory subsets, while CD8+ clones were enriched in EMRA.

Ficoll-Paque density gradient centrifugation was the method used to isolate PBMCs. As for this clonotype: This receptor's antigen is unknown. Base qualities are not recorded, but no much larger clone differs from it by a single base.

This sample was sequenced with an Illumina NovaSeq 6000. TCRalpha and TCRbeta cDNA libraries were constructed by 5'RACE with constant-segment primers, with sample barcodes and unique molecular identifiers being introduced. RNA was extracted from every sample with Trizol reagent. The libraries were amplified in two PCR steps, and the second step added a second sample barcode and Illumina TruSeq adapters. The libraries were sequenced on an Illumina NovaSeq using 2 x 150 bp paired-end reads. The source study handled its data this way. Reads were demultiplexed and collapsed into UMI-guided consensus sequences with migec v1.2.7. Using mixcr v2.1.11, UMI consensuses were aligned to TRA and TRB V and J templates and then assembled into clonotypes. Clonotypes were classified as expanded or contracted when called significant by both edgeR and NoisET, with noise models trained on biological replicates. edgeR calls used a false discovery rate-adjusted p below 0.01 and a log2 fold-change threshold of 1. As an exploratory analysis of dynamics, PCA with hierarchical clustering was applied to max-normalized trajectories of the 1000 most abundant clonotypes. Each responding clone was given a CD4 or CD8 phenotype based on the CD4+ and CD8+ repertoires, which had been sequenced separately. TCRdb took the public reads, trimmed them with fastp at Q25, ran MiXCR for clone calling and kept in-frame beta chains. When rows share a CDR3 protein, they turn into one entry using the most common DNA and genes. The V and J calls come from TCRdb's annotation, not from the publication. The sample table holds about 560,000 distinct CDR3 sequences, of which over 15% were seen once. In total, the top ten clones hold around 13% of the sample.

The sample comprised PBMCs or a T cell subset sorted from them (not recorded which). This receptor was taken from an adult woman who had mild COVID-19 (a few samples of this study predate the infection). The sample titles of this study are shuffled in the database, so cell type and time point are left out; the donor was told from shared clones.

The CDR3 protein sequence reads: CASSQAPGVLGTEAFF. The DNA sequence reads TGTGCCAGCAGCCAAGCCCCAGGGGTCTTGGGCACTGAAGCTTTCTTT. The V gene is TRBV3-1 and the J gene is TRBJ1-1; a tentative D match to TRBD1 spans 6 bases. Relative to germline, V is 1 base shorter and J is 4 bases shorter, with 16 bases between their ends. Reading the germline V gene (reference sequence) gives CDR1 LGHDT and CDR2 YNNKEL. The CDR3 holds 16 amino acids from the cysteine to the phenylalanine. Only CDR3 DNA is held: 48 bases, read in frame from base 1. The CDR3 plus the reference TRBV3-1 and TRBJ1-1 genes for the other parts give the full variable domain: DTAVSQTPKYLVTQMGNDKSIKCEQNLGHDTMYWYKQDSKKFLKIMFSYNNKELIINETVPNRFSPKSPDKAHLNLHINSLELGDSAVYFCASSQAPGVLGTEAFFGQGTRLTVV.